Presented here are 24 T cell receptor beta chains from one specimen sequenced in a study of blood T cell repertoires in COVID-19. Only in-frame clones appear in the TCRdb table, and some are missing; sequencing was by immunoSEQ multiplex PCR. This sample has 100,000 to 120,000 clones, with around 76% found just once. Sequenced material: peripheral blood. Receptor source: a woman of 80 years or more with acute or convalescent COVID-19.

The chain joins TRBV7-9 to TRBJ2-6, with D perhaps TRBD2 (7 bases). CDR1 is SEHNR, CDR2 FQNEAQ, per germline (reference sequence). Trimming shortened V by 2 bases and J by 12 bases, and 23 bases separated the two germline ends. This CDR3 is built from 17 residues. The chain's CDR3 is CASSLPSGGQDRGVLTF. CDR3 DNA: TGTGCCAGCAGCTTACCCTCCGGGGGGCAAGACAGAGGCGTCCTGACTTTC.

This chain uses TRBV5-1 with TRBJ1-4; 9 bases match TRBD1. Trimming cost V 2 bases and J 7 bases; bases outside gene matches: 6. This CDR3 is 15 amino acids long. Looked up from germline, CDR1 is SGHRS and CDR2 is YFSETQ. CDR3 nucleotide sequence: TGCGCCAGCAGCTTAGTGGACAGGGGAGTTGAAAAACTGTTTTTT. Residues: CASSLVDRGVEKLFF.

The CDR3 DNA reads as TGCGCCAGCAGCCAAGAAGGGAGGGGGGGACTAGCGGGAGAATACTTC. Translation gives CASSQEGRGGLAGEYF. J is TRBJ2-7 and V is TRBV4-3; 14 bases are shared with TRBD2. The trim removed 0 bases at V and 13 bases at J, leaving 11 bases unmatched. Germline CDR1 reads LGHNA; CDR2 reads YSLEER. The CDR3 extends over 16 amino acids.

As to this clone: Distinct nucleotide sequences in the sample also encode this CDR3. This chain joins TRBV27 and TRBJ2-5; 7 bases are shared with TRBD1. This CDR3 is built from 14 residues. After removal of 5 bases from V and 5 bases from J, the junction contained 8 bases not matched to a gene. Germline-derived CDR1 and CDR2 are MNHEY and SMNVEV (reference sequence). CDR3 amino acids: CASSKDRVEETQYF. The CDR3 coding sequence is TGTGCCAGCAGTAAAGACAGGGTTGAGGAGACCCAGTACTTC.

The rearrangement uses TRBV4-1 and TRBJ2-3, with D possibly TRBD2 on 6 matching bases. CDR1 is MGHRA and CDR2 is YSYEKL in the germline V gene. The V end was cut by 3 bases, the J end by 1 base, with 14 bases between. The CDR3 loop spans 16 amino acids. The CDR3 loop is CASSHHPGVGTDTQYF. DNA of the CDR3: TGCGCCAGCAGCCACCACCCGGGGGTCGGCACAGATACGCAGTATTTT.

For the CDR3, the DNA is TGTGCCAGCAGTCCGCAGGAAAACTATGGCTACACCTTC. It encodes CASSPQENYGYTF. This chain uses TRBV27 with TRBJ1-2; D gene unclear. Trimming removed 5 bases at V and 2 bases at J, with 9 bases between. Per germline, CDR1 MNHEY and CDR2 SMNVEV (reference sequence). The CDR3 extends over 13 amino acids.

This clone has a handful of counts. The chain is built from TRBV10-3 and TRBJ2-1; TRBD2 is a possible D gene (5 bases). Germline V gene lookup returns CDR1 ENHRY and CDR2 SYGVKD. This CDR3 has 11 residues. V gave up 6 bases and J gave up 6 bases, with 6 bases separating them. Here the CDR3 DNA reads TGTGCCATCAGGAGCGGCAATGAGCAGTTCTTC. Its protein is CAIRSGNEQFF.

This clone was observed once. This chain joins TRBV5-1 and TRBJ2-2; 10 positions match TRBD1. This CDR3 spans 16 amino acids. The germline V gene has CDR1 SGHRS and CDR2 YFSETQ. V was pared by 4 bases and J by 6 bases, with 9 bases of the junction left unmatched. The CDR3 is CASSPRTGGVAGELFF. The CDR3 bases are TGCGCCAGCAGCCCCCGGACAGGGGGAGTCGCCGGGGAGCTGTTTTTT.

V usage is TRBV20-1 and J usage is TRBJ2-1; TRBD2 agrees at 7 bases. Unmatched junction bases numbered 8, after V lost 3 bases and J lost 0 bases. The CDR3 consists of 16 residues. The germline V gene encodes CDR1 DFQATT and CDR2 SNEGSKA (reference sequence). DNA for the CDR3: TGCAGTGCTAGTGGGGGAGGCGGGGGCTCCTACAATGAGCAGTTCTTC. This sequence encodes CSASGGGGGSYNEQFF.

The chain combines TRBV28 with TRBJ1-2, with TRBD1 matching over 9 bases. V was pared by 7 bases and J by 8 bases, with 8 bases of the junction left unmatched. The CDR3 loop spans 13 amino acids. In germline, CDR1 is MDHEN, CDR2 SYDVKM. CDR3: CASTKQGARGYTF. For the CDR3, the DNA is TGTGCCAGCACCAAACAGGGGGCGAGGGGCTACACCTTC.

The chain's CDR3 is CAWSVQQGYGYTF. Here the CDR3 DNA reads TGTGCCTGGAGTGTACAACAGGGCTATGGCTACACCTTC. The gene calls are TRBV30 and TRBJ1-2, with a tentative D call TRBD1 (6 bases). Germline CDR1 reads GTSNPN; CDR2 reads SVGIG (reference sequence). Trimming left V 0 bases short and J 4 bases short, with 9 bases between. This CDR3 contains 13 residues.

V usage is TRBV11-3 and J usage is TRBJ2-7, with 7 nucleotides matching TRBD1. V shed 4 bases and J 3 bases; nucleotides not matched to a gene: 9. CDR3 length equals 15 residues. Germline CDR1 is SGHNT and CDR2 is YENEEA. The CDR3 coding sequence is TGTGCCAGCAGCTCCCGGGACAGTCACCTCTACGAGCAGTACTTC. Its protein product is CASSSRDSHLYEQYF.

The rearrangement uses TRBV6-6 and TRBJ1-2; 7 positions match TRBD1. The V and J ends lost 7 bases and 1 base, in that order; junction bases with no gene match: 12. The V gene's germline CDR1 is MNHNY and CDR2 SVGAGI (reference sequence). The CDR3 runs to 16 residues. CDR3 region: CASTIPRTGVNYGYTF. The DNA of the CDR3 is TGTGCCAGCACCATACCTAGGACAGGAGTTAACTATGGCTACACCTTC.

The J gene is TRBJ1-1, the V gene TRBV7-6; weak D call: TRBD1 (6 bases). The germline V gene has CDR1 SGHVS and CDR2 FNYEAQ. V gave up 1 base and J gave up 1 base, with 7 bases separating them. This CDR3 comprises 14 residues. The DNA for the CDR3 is TGTGCCAGCAGCTTAGGGGGACAGAACACTGAAGCTTTCTTT. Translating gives CASSLGGQNTEAFF.

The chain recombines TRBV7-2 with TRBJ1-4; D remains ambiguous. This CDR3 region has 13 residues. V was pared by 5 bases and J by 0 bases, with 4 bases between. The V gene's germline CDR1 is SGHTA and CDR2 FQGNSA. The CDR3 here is CASSRATNEKLFF. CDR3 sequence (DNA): TGTGCCAGCAGCCGAGCAACTAATGAAAAACTGTTTTTT.

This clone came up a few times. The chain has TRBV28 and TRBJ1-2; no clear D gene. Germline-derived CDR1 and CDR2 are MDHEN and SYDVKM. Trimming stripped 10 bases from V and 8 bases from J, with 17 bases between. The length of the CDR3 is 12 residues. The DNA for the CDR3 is TGTGCCATCTCGGGAACCCTCTTCGGCTACACCTTC. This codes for CAISGTLFGYTF.

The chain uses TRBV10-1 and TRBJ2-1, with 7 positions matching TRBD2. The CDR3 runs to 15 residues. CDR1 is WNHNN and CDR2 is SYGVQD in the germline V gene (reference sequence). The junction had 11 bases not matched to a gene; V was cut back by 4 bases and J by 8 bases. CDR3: CASSVLAEKGDEQFF. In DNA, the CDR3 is TGCGCCAGCAGTGTTCTAGCGGAGAAAGGGGATGAGCAGTTCTTC.

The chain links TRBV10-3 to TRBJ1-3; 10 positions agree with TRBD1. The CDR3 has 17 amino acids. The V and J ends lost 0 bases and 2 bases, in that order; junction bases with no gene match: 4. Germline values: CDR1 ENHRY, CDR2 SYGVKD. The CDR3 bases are TGTGCCATCAGTGAGTCGTTCGGGACAGGGGCTGGAAACACCATATATTTT. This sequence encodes CAISESFGTGAGNTIYF.

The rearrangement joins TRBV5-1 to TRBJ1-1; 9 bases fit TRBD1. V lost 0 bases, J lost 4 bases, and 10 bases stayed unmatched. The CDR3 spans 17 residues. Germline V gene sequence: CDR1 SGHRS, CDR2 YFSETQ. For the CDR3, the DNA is TGCGCCAGCAGCTTGGGGGGACAGGGCCCGGCAGGCACTGAAGCTTTCTTT. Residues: CASSLGGQGPAGTEAFF.

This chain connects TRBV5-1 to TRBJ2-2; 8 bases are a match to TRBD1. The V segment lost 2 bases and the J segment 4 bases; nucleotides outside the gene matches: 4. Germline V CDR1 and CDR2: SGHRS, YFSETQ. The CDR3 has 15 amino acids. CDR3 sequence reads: CASSFGQGGTGELFF. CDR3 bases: TGCGCCAGCAGCTTCGGACAGGGCGGCACCGGGGAGCTGTTTTTT.

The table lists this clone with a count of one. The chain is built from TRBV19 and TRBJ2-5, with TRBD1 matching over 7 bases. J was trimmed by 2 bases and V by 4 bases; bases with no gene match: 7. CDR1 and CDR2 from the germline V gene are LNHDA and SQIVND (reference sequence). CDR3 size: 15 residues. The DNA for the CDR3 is TGTGCCAGTAGTACTTACAGGGGCCCTCAAGAGACCCAGTACTTC. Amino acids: CASSTYRGPQETQYF.

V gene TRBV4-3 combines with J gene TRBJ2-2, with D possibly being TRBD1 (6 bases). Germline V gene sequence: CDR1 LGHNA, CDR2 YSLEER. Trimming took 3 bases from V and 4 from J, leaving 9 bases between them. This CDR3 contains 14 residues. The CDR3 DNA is TGCGCCAGCAGCCACAACAGGGTCACCGGGGAGCTGTTTTTT. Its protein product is CASSHNRVTGELFF.

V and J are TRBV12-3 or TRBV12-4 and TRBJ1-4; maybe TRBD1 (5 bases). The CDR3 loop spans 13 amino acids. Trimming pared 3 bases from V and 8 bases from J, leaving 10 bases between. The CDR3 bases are TGTGCCAGCAGTTTCAGGGAAAAAGAAAAACTGTTTTTT. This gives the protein CASSFREKEKLFF.

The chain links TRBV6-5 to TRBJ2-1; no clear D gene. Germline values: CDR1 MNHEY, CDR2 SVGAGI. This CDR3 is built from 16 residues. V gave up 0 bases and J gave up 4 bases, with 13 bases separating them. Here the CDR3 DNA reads TGTGCCAGCAGTTACTCGGCGTCGACTCCATACAATGAGCAGTTCTTC. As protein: CASSYSASTPYNEQFF.